A selection of T cell receptor beta chains follows, all from one sample in a study of blood T cell repertoires in COVID-19. Only in-frame clones appear in the TCRdb table, and some are missing; sequencing was by immunoSEQ multiplex PCR. Altogether 650,000 to 800,000 clones are present, 85% to 90% being singletons, with the ten largest covering about 0.26%. The sequenced sample was peripheral blood. The receptors shown here come from a woman between 18 and 30 years old with acute or convalescent COVID-19. CDR3s include the opening cysteine and the closing phenylalanine or tryptophan. The order of the fields is D gene, J gene, clone size, V gene, CDR3 DNA, CDR3 protein. D genes are given only for firm matches. Not all rows give a size; the values are once, few, many and, for expanded clones, a class.

D gene: TRBD1; J gene: TRBJ2-7; clone size: .; V gene: TRBV10-3; CDR3 DNA: TGTGCCATCAGTAACCTCGGACAGGGGCCCTACGAGCAGTACTTC; CDR3 protein: CAISNLGQGPYEQYF
D gene: .; J gene: TRBJ2-6; clone size: .; V gene: TRBV6-1; CDR3 DNA: TGTGCCAGCAGTGAAGGAGGCAACTCTGGGGCCAACGTCCTGACTTTC; CDR3 protein: CASSEGGNSGANVLTF
D gene: TRBD2; J gene: TRBJ2-3; clone size: .; V gene: TRBV5-1; CDR3 DNA: TGCGCCAGCACCCGGGGACTAGCGAGGGTTGATACGCAGTATTTT; CDR3 protein: CASTRGLARVDTQYF
D gene: TRBD1; J gene: TRBJ1-2; clone size: .; V gene: TRBV5-6; CDR3 DNA: TGTGCCAGCAGCCCGGGACAGCATTATGGCTACACCTTC; CDR3 protein: CASSPGQHYGYTF
D gene: .; J gene: TRBJ2-1; clone size: .; V gene: TRBV5-1; CDR3 DNA: TGCGCCAGCACTCAAAGACAAGGGAGCAATGAGCAGTTCTTC; CDR3 protein: CASTQRQGSNEQFF
D gene: .; J gene: TRBJ1-5; clone size: .; V gene: TRBV19; CDR3 DNA: TGTGCCAGTAATCCAGGGGAAGTCAGACAGCCCCAGCATTTT; CDR3 protein: CASNPGEVRQPQHF
D gene: .; J gene: TRBJ2-1; clone size: .; V gene: TRBV3-1/TRBV3-2; CDR3 DNA: TGTGCCAGCAGCCAAGTCGGGGGTCGGAGCTCCTACAATGAGCAGTTCTTC; CDR3 protein: CASSQVGGRSSYNEQFF
D gene: .; J gene: TRBJ1-2; clone size: .; V gene: TRBV12-3/TRBV12-4; CDR3 DNA: TGTGCCAGCAGTTTCTCTTACGGGTCTGGCTACACCTTC; CDR3 protein: CASSFSYGSGYTF
D gene: .; J gene: TRBJ1-1; clone size: .; V gene: TRBV5-4; CDR3 DNA: TGTGCCAGCAGCCGCGGGACCGGGAACACTGAAGCTTTCTTT; CDR3 protein: CASSRGTGNTEAFF
D gene: TRBD1; J gene: TRBJ1-5; clone size: few; V gene: TRBV30; CDR3 DNA: TGTGCCTCCCCGGCTGACAGGGGCCGGGGGCAGCCCCAGCATTTT; CDR3 protein: CASPADRGRGQPQHF
D gene: TRBD1; J gene: TRBJ2-3; clone size: .; V gene: TRBV11-3; CDR3 DNA: TGTGCCAGCAGCCAACGGACAGGAGCAGGACCAGATACGCAGTATTTT; CDR3 protein: CASSQRTGAGPDTQYF
D gene: .; J gene: TRBJ1-2; clone size: .; V gene: TRBV7-2; CDR3 DNA: TGTGCCAGCAGCTTAGTTGGGGCGGGACTTCTTAACTATGGCTACACCTTC; CDR3 protein: CASSLVGAGLLNYGYTF
D gene: .; J gene: TRBJ1-1; clone size: .; V gene: TRBV10-2; CDR3 DNA: TGCGCCAGCAGTGAGTCGTTTAATGAAGCTTTCTTT; CDR3 protein: CASSESFNEAFF
D gene: .; J gene: TRBJ2-7; clone size: .; V gene: TRBV27; CDR3 DNA: TGTGCCAGCAGTTTATCAGGGGCCCTACGTGGGCAGTACTTC; CDR3 protein: CASSLSGALRGQYF
D gene: .; J gene: TRBJ1-1; clone size: .; V gene: TRBV2; CDR3 DNA: TGTGCCAGCACCCCCTGGGGGGGTGACACTGAAGCTTTCTTT; CDR3 protein: CASTPWGGDTEAFF
D gene: TRBD1; J gene: TRBJ1-1; clone size: .; V gene: TRBV30; CDR3 DNA: TGTGCCTGGAGGCCCTCAACAGGGGTGACTGAAGCTTTCTTT; CDR3 protein: CAWRPSTGVTEAFF
D gene: .; J gene: TRBJ1-4; clone size: .; V gene: TRBV5-5; CDR3 DNA: TGTGCCAGCAGTTTTGGACAAACTTTTGAAAAACTGTTTTTT; CDR3 protein: CASSFGQTFEKLFF
D gene: TRBD1; J gene: TRBJ1-6; clone size: .; V gene: TRBV7-8; CDR3 DNA: TGTGCCAGCAGTTCACAGGGGGCTGGTGATAATTCACCCCTCCACTTT; CDR3 protein: CASSSQGAGDNSPLHF
D gene: .; J gene: TRBJ1-4; clone size: .; V gene: TRBV19; CDR3 DNA: TGTGCCAGTAGACTGGGGCCAAATGAAAAACTGTTTTTT; CDR3 protein: CASRLGPNEKLFF
D gene: .; J gene: TRBJ1-1; clone size: few; V gene: TRBV2; CDR3 DNA: TGTGCCAGCTGCGGGGAAATGAACACTGAAGCTTTCTTT; CDR3 protein: CASCGEMNTEAFF
D gene: TRBD1; J gene: TRBJ1-1; clone size: .; V gene: TRBV11-2; CDR3 DNA: TGTGCCAGCAGCTCCCTGACAGGGGTCGGTCCTGAAGCTTTCTTT; CDR3 protein: CASSSLTGVGPEAFF
D gene: .; J gene: TRBJ1-6; clone size: .; V gene: TRBV14; CDR3 DNA: TGTGCCAGCAGCCAAGAACTTTCAGGGATTAATTCACCCCTCCACTTT; CDR3 protein: CASSQELSGINSPLHF
D gene: TRBD1; J gene: TRBJ1-1; clone size: .; V gene: TRBV3-1/TRBV3-2; CDR3 DNA: TGTGCCAGCAGCCTCGACAGGGTTTATTCCCTGAACACTGAAGCTTTCTTT; CDR3 protein: CASSLDRVYSLNTEAFF
D gene: TRBD2; J gene: TRBJ2-5; clone size: .; V gene: TRBV30; CDR3 DNA: TGTGCCTGGAGTGTAGGCGGGGGGGCGAAGACCCAGTACTTC; CDR3 protein: CAWSVGGGAKTQYF
D gene: .; J gene: TRBJ1-6; clone size: .; V gene: TRBV28; CDR3 DNA: TGTGCCAGCAGTAGGGGCAGCCAGAATTCACCCCTCCACTTT; CDR3 protein: CASSRGSQNSPLHF
D gene: .; J gene: TRBJ1-1; clone size: .; V gene: TRBV11-1; CDR3 DNA: TGTGCCAGCAGCCTAGAGTGGGGGACAAACACTGAAGCTTTCTTT; CDR3 protein: CASSLEWGTNTEAFF